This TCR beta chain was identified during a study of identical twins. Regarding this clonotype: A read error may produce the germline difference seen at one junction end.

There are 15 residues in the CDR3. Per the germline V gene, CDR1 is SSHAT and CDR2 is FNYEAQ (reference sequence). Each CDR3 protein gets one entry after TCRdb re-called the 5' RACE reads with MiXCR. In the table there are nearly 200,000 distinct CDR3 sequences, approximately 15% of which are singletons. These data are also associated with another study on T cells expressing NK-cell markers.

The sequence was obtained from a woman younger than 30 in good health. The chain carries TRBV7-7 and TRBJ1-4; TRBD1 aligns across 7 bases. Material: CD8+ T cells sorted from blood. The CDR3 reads CASSPSTGSNEKLFF. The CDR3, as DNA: TGTGCTAGCAGCCCCTCGACAGGGAGTAATGAAAAACTGTTTTTT.